Below, 23 T cell receptor beta chains from the same sample are listed, as sequenced in a study of early stage breast cancer tumors. The data were produced by immunoSEQ multiplex PCR, yet TCRdb's version contains in-frame clones alone and is incomplete. The table records about 51,000 clones, just under 80% of them present only once. Sequencing was carried out using blood. The receptors were gathered from a person aged 40-50 years with breast cancer.

The chain couples TRBV11-2 to TRBJ2-7; 9 bases map to TRBD2. Germline V lookup: CDR1 SGHAT, CDR2 FQNNGV. CDR3 length: 15 amino acids. V shed 3 bases and J 2 bases; nucleotides not matched to a gene: 5. CDR3 nucleotides: TGTGCCAGCAGCTTCGCGGCGGGAGGGCCCTACGAGCAGTACTTC. Its protein product is CASSFAAGGPYEQYF.

The chain has TRBV28 and TRBJ1-1; no firm D call. The CDR3 has 15 residues. Germline loops: CDR1 MDHEN, CDR2 SYDVKM. V was trimmed by 2 bases and J by 0 bases, leaving 10 bases between them. CDR3 sequence reads: CASSLMASMNTEAFF. CDR3 coding DNA: TGTGCCAGCAGTTTAATGGCCAGCATGAACACTGAAGCTTTCTTT.

V usage is TRBV11-2 and J usage is TRBJ2-7; no reliable D call. Trimming pared 7 bases from V and 4 bases from J, leaving 23 bases between. CDR1 and CDR2 (germline): SGHAT, FQNNGV. CDR3 length: 16 amino acids. The CDR3 reads CASTLGPSLSQYEQYF. The CDR3 region has the DNA TGTGCCAGCACCCTAGGCCCCAGTCTATCCCAATACGAGCAGTACTTC.

The chain combines TRBV20-1 with TRBJ2-1, with D hard to call. The CDR3 length is 11 residues. Germline V CDR1 and CDR2: DFQATT, SNEGSKA (reference sequence). V was pared by 0 bases and J by 8 bases, with 5 bases between. CDR3 loop: CSARDDYEQFF. The CDR3 nucleotides read TGCAGTGCTAGAGATGACTATGAGCAGTTCTTC.

This clone was counted a few times. The V call is TRBV11-2, the J call TRBJ2-5, with 10 bases aligning to TRBD2. The CDR3 extends over 14 amino acids. Germline V lookup: CDR1 SGHAT, CDR2 FQNNGV. Trimming cost V 5 bases and J 4 bases; bases outside gene matches: 4. CDR3 region: CASSLAGAPETQYF. The CDR3 nucleotides are TGTGCCAGCAGCCTAGCGGGAGCCCCAGAGACCCAGTACTTC.

The rearrangement uses TRBV30 and TRBJ2-5; 8 bases align to TRBD2. The CDR3 runs 13 residues. The V segment lost 5 bases and the J segment 5 bases; nucleotides outside the gene matches: 7. Germline CDR1 reads GTSNPN; CDR2 reads SVGIG (reference sequence). In DNA, the CDR3 is TGTGCCTGGTGTGGACTAGCTGTGGAGACCCAGTACTTC. This gives the protein CAWCGLAVETQYF.

The V call is TRBV9, the J call TRBJ1-1; tentatively, D is TRBD1 (6 bases). This CDR3 is built from 14 residues. Germline CDR1 SGDLS, CDR2 YYNGEE. V was shortened by 4 bases and J by 5 bases, with 15 bases between the two germline ends. CDR3 nucleotides: TGTGCCAGCAGCCTGGGGGGCTGGGGAACTGAAGCTTTCTTT. Translated: CASSLGGWGTEAFF.

This chain uses TRBV30 with TRBJ2-3; TRBD1 or TRBD2 may be the D gene (5 bases each). Germline lookup yields CDR1 GTSNPN and CDR2 SVGIG (reference sequence). The V gene lost 0 bases and the J gene lost 7 bases, with 14 bases spanning the gap. The CDR3 contains 14 residues. The CDR3 spells CAWSVGRGTNTQYF. In nucleotides, the CDR3 is TGTGCCTGGAGTGTAGGGCGAGGGACGAATACGCAGTATTTT.

The V and J genes are TRBV6-5 and TRBJ2-2; D is tentatively TRBD1 or TRBD2 (5 bases each). The V end was cut by 6 bases, the J end by 2 bases, with 10 bases between. Germline V gene lookup returns CDR1 MNHEY and CDR2 SVGAGI. This CDR3 spans 14 amino acids. The CDR3, as DNA: TGTGCCAGCAGCCGGGACCTTAACACCGGGGAGCTGTTTTTT. It codes for CASSRDLNTGELFF.

The J gene is TRBJ1-5, the V gene TRBV7-8, with D hard to call. Trimming left V 1 base short and J 0 bases short, with 7 bases between. This CDR3 has 15 amino acids. Germline V lookup: CDR1 SGHVS, CDR2 FQNEAQ. The chain's CDR3 is CASSLVPGSNQPQHF. CDR3 in DNA: TGTGCCAGCAGCTTAGTCCCGGGTAGCAATCAGCCCCAGCATTTT.

The chain combines TRBV7-2 with TRBJ1-4, with D tentatively TRBD1 (5 bases). CDR3 length: 15 amino acids. V dropped 5 bases and J dropped 8 bases, with 18 bases sitting between them. Per the germline V gene, CDR1 is SGHTA and CDR2 is FQGNSA. CDR3 loop: CASSPEGGRGEKLFF. In nucleotides, the CDR3 is TGTGCCAGCAGCCCAGAGGGTGGGAGGGGCGAAAAACTGTTTTTT.

This chain links TRBV5-1 with TRBJ2-5; 9 bases agree with TRBD1. The germline CDR1 and CDR2 sequences are SGHRS and YFSETQ. This CDR3 region has 14 residues. V lost 4 bases to trimming and J lost 3 bases; unmatched junction nucleotides: 4. The CDR3 protein is CASSPDRGEETQYF. CDR3 coding DNA: TGCGCCAGCAGCCCGGACAGGGGCGAAGAGACCCAGTACTTC.

The rearrangement links TRBV11-2 to TRBJ2-2, with D possibly called TRBD1 or TRBD2 (5 bases each). The germline CDR1 and CDR2 sequences are SGHAT and FQNNGV. There are 15 residues in the CDR3. V lost 1 base to trimming and J lost 1 base, with 7 bases between them. CDR3 residues: CASSLGGVNTGELFF. CDR3 bases: TGTGCCAGCAGCTTAGGAGGGGTGAACACCGGGGAGCTGTTTTTT.

The rearrangement joins TRBV5-8 to TRBJ1-2, with D tentatively TRBD1 (5 bases). The CDR3 runs to 14 residues. V lost 6 bases, J lost 6 bases, and 18 bases lay in between. CDR1 is SGHTS, CDR2 YDEGEE, per germline. The CDR3 DNA follows: TGTGCCAGCAACCTGTGGGGGGGTGAAGATGGCTACACCTTC. Its translation is CASNLWGGEDGYTF.

The CDR3 protein is CASSRTGRSYEQYF. Here the CDR3 DNA reads TGTGCCAGCAGCCGGACAGGGCGCTCCTACGAGCAGTACTTC. The genes are TRBV7-2 and TRBJ2-7, with TRBD1 matching over 8 bases. The CDR3 totals 14 residues. J was trimmed by 0 bases and V by 5 bases; bases with no gene match: 3. Germline-derived CDR1 and CDR2 are SGHTA and FQGNSA.

The CDR3 nucleotides read TGTGCCAGCAGCCCCAGTAGTCATGGGTCTCAGGAGACCCAGTACTTC. Translating gives CASSPSSHGSQETQYF. The chain joins TRBV9 to TRBJ2-5; D gene uncertain. This CDR3 has 16 amino acids. The germline V gene encodes CDR1 SGDLS and CDR2 YYNGEE. V gave up 4 bases and J gave up 5 bases, with 21 bases separating them.

This chain uses TRBV10-3 with TRBJ2-7; 7 nucleotides agree with TRBD2. The CDR3 runs to 17 residues. Looked up from germline, CDR1 is ENHRY and CDR2 is SYGVKD. Losses at the gene ends were 3 bases for V and 7 bases for J; bases not matched to a gene: 18. The CDR3 spells CAISEPLATSREYEQYF. CDR3 sequence (DNA): TGTGCCATCAGTGAACCACTAGCGACATCGAGGGAGTATGAGCAGTACTTC.

V usage is TRBV30 and J usage is TRBJ1-1; no clear D. Trimming took off 0 bases at V and 5 bases at J, with 4 bases between the two ends. The germline CDR1 and CDR2 sequences are GTSNPN and SVGIG (reference sequence). The CDR3 has 11 residues. The CDR3: CAWSVSTEAFF. The CDR3 DNA reads as TGTGCCTGGAGTGTTTCGACTGAAGCTTTCTTT.

This clone came up a few times. This rearrangement joins TRBV29-1 to TRBJ2-1; D gene unclear. The germline V gene encodes CDR1 SQVTM and CDR2 ANQGSEA. V lost 0 bases and J lost 0, with 12 bases in between. This CDR3 has 16 amino acids. CDR3 in DNA: TGCAGCGTTGAAGATCGAAAGGCGACCTCCTACAATGAGCAGTTCTTC. The encoded protein is CSVEDRKATSYNEQFF.

This clone showed up just a few times. The chain joins TRBV9 to TRBJ1-1, with unresolved D. Germline CDR1 and CDR2: SGDLS and YYNGEE. The CDR3 runs 15 residues. Trimming left V 2 bases short and J 1 base short, with 12 bases between. The CDR3 DNA reads as TGTGCCAGCAGCGTCTCGATAAAGCAGAACACTGAAGCTTTCTTT. Translated: CASSVSIKQNTEAFF.

The CDR3: CAWSVKGTNEKLFF. Written as DNA, the CDR3 is TGTGCCTGGAGTGTAAAGGGAACTAATGAAAAACTGTTTTTT. The chain is built from TRBV30 and TRBJ1-4; D ambiguous. With 0 bases removed from V and 1 base from J, the gap between germline ends came to 6 bases. The CDR3 loop spans 14 amino acids. The germline V gene has CDR1 GTSNPN and CDR2 SVGIG (reference sequence).

The J gene is TRBJ1-2, the V gene TRBV10-3, with no clear D. The CDR3 covers 11 residues. Trimming cost V 2 bases and J 8 bases, with 6 bases left between them. Germline V gives CDR1 ENHRY, CDR2 SYGVKD. This CDR3 is CAISENGGYTF. The CDR3 region has the DNA TGTGCCATCAGTGAGAATGGGGGCTACACCTTC.

This rearrangement joins TRBV7-8 to TRBJ2-2; 11 positions match TRBD2. Germline V gene lookup returns CDR1 SGHVS and CDR2 FQNEAQ. This CDR3 is 17 amino acids long. Trimming at V came to 3 bases and at J to 2 bases, leaving 5 bases not matched to a gene. The CDR3 nucleotides read TGTGCCAGCAGCTTCCCGGGACTAGCGGATAACACCGGGGAGCTGTTTTTT. Translating gives CASSFPGLADNTGELFF.